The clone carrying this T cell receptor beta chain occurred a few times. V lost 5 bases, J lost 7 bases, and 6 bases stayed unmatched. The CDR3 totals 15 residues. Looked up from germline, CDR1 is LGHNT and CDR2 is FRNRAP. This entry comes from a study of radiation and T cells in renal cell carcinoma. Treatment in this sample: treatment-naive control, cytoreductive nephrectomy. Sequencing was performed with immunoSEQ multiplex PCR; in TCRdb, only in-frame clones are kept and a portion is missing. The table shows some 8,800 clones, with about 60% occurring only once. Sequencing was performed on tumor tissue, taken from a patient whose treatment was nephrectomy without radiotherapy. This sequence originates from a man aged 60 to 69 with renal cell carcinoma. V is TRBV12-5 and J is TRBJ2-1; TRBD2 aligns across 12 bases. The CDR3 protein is CASGPGTSGPNEQFF. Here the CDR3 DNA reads TGTGCTAGTGGTCCGGGGACTAGCGGGCCAAATGAGCAGTTCTTC.